The 6 T cell receptor beta chains presented below share a single source sample, sequenced in a study of CD8+ T cells in alopecia areata. Extraction and reverse transcription of RNA yielded cDNA as the sequencing template. Produced via immunoSEQ multiplex PCR; TCRdb's table is partial and in-frame only. This sample carries under 250,000 clones, 57% of them seen once, and the ten largest clones take approximately 0.5%. Source: CD4+ T cells sorted from blood, taken at week 0. Source of these receptors: a human donor with alopecia areata.

This chain connects TRBV4-1 to TRBJ2-7, with D unclear. The CDR3 has 15 amino acids. V was clipped by 3 bases and J by 4 bases, with 16 bases between them. Looked up from germline, CDR1 is MGHRA and CDR2 is YSYEKL. CDR3 in DNA: TGCGCCAGCAGCCATCCCCCCGGTGCCGTTTACGAGCAGTACTTC. It translates to CASSHPPGAVYEQYF.

This clone appeared once. The chain is built from TRBV4-2 and TRBJ2-3; D remains unclear. The CDR3 totals 15 residues. Trimming stripped 1 base from V and 4 bases from J, with 12 bases between. Germline V lookup: CDR1 LGHNA, CDR2 YNFKEQ. CDR3 amino acids: CASSQAAIGPDTQYF. In DNA, the CDR3 is TGTGCCAGCAGCCAAGCGGCGATAGGGCCAGATACGCAGTATTTT.

About this clone: Other DNA sequences in this specimen translate into the identical CDR3. The chain recombines TRBV29-1 with TRBJ1-5; D may be TRBD1 (5 bases). CDR3 length equals 12 residues. Between the trimmed V and J ends, which lost 6 bases and 0 bases, there was a span of 6 bases. Germline values: CDR1 SQVTM, CDR2 ANQGSEA. This chain's CDR3 is CSVQGSNQPQHF. CDR3 DNA: TGCAGCGTGCAGGGTAGCAATCAGCCCCAGCATTTT.

The chain has TRBV7-9 and TRBJ2-7; 7 nucleotides match TRBD1. This CDR3 has 14 residues. CDR1 SEHNR and CDR2 FQNEAQ come from the germline V gene (reference sequence). V was pared by 5 bases and J by 2 bases, with 6 bases of the junction left unmatched. The CDR3 DNA is TGTGCCAGCAGCCTCGGGACAGATACCTACGAGCAGTACTTC. This translates into CASSLGTDTYEQYF.

This sequence joins TRBV30 and TRBJ2-5; possibly TRBD2 for D (5 bases). Trimming pared 2 bases from V and 4 bases from J, leaving 8 bases between. The length of the CDR3 is 12 residues. Per germline, CDR1 GTSNPN and CDR2 SVGIG (reference sequence). The CDR3: CAWSSGGETQYF. The CDR3 region has the DNA TGTGCCTGGAGTAGCGGAGGAGAGACCCAGTACTTC.

This rearrangement joins TRBV29-1 to TRBJ1-1, with D possibly TRBD1 on 6 matching bases. This CDR3 region has 14 residues. The germline V gene encodes CDR1 SQVTM and CDR2 ANQGSEA. The V and J ends lost 2 bases and 0 bases respectively, with 10 bases between them. The CDR3 loop reads CSVESRTVNTEAFF. The DNA of the CDR3 is TGCAGCGTTGAATCCCGGACAGTGAACACTGAAGCTTTCTTT.